This record concerns one TCR beta chain sequence. Its antigen remains unidentified. V lost 5 bases to trimming and J lost 0 bases, with 17 bases between them. The germline V gene has CDR1 MNHEY and CDR2 SMNVEV (reference sequence). This CDR3 spans 17 amino acids. CD45RO-negative, CCR7-selected cells formed the naive CD8 fraction, which excluded terminally differentiated effector memory CD45RA+ cells. The healthy adult donors were HIV-negative and reported no recent acute infections or vaccinations. The sample belongs to a study of shared clonotypes between healthy human individuals. Repertoires were generated with immunoSEQ multiplex PCR, while TCRdb's copy carries only in-frame clones and drops some. In the table there are about 1.9 million clones, just under 95% of which are singletons. Study findings and constraints: Richness estimates generally favored naive over memory subsets. Incomplete sequencing of sorted subsets was indicated by rarefaction despite large depth.

The chain is built from TRBV27 and TRBJ1-3, with D possibly being TRBD1 (5 bases). The specimen sequenced was naive CD8+ T cells from PBMCs. The receptor's source is a man aged 18 to 29 in good health. Some clones in this sample may be carry-over from other donors' samples. This CDR3 reads CASSPLGGTLSGNTIYF. The CDR3 DNA reads as TGTGCCAGCAGTCCCCTCGGGGGGACTCTCTCTGGAAACACCATATATTTT.